These 18 T cell receptor beta chains were all obtained from the same sample, sequenced in a study of cytomegalovirus exposure and HLA in healthy donors. PCR involved 60 Vbeta and 13 Jbeta primers. The data were produced by immunoSEQ multiplex PCR, yet TCRdb's version contains in-frame clones alone and is incomplete. The sample carries 100,000 to 150,000 clones, about 10% recorded once. The sample taken for sequencing was PBMCs. The receptors derive from a woman in her late teens or twenties in good health and CMV-seropositive.

The table lists this clone with a few counts. The chain couples TRBV19 to TRBJ2-1; D unresolved. CDR3 length: 10 residues. With 4 bases removed from V and 9 bases from J, the gap between germline ends came to 4 bases. Germline V gene sequence: CDR1 LNHDA, CDR2 SQIVND (reference sequence). The CDR3 loop reads CASSKSEQFF. The CDR3 DNA sequence: TGTGCCAGTAGTAAGAGTGAGCAGTTCTTC.

In this sample, this clone turned up a few times. The gene calls are TRBV19 and TRBJ2-7, with 7 nucleotides matching TRBD1. V dropped 4 bases and J dropped 6; count of bases not matched to a gene: 6. Germline lookup yields CDR1 LNHDA and CDR2 SQIVND (reference sequence). The length of the CDR3 is 13 residues. CDR3 sequence (DNA): TGTGCCAGTAGTACTCGACAGGGCCGCGAGCAGTACTTC. This encodes CASSTRQGREQYF. The full variable domain, completed using reference TRBV19 and TRBJ2-7, is DGGITQSPKYLFRKEGQNVTLSCEQNLNHDAMYWYRQDPGQGLRLIYYSQIVNDFQKGDIAEGYSVSREKKESFPLTVTSAQKNPTAFYLCASSTRQGREQYFGPGTRLTVT.

A few counts support this clone. The chain recombines TRBV6-5 with TRBJ1-4, with D possibly matching TRBD1 (5 bases). Germline V gene lookup returns CDR1 MNHEY and CDR2 SVGAGI. The CDR3 loop spans 15 amino acids. The V end was cut by 0 bases, the J end by 3 bases, with 8 bases between. The DNA for the CDR3 is TGTGCCAGCAGTTACTCGCGGGGGGCTAATGAAAAACTGTTTTTT. Amino acids: CASSYSRGANEKLFF.

The chain recombines TRBV28 with TRBJ1-5, with D unclear. The V gene's germline CDR1 is MDHEN and CDR2 SYDVKM. CDR3 length: 12 amino acids. Trimming took 6 bases from V and 11 from J, leaving 14 bases between them. The CDR3 bases are TGTGCCAGCAGATACGGGTTTTTGGCCCAGCATTTT. As protein: CASRYGFLAQHF.

This clone was counted only a few times. The genes are TRBV29-1 and TRBJ2-6; unclear D gene. The V end lost 6 bases, the J end lost 4 bases, and 13 bases lay between the germline ends. The CDR3 extends over 14 amino acids. Germline assignment: CDR1 SQVTM and CDR2 ANQGSEA. The CDR3 DNA reads as TGCAGCGTCGTCTCAACATCCGGGGCCAACGTCCTGACTTTC. It encodes CSVVSTSGANVLTF.

This clone was counted a few times. J is TRBJ1-2 and V is TRBV9; 8 nucleotides align to TRBD1. With V trimmed by 0 bases and J by 8 bases, 9 bases remained unmatched. CDR3 length: 15 amino acids. The germline V gene has CDR1 SGDLS and CDR2 YYNGEE. This CDR3 reads CASSVGGQVSGGYTF. CDR3 coding DNA: TGTGCCAGCAGCGTAGGGGGACAGGTCTCGGGGGGCTACACCTTC.

The J gene is TRBJ2-5, the V gene TRBV6-6; a weak D match, TRBD1 (5 bases). Germline lookup yields CDR1 MNHNY and CDR2 SVGAGI (reference sequence). CDR3 length: 15 residues. V lost 2 bases, J lost 1 base, and 11 bases lay in between. In nucleotides, the CDR3 is TGTGCCAGCAGTTACGGTAGGGGCGTCCAAGAGACCCAGTACTTC. Its translation is CASSYGRGVQETQYF.

The rearrangement uses TRBV30 and TRBJ1-5; weak D call: TRBD1 (6 bases). The CDR3 runs to 16 residues. CDR1 and CDR2 (germline): GTSNPN, SVGIG (reference sequence). Trimming removed 3 bases at V and 2 bases at J, with 17 bases between. CDR3 DNA sequence: TGTGCCTGGAGGGCCGGGGGGCAATGGGGCAATCAGCCCCAGCATTTT. Protein sequence: CAWRAGGQWGNQPQHF. The full variable domain, in which reference TRBV30 and TRBJ1-5 provide the parts outside the CDR3, is SQTIHQWPATLVQPVGSPLSLECTVEGTSNPNLYWYRQAAGRGLQLLFYSVGIGQISSEVPQNLSASRPQDRQFILSSKKLLLSDSGFYLCAWRAGGQWGNQPQHFGDGTRLSIL.

V gene TRBV7-9 combines with J gene TRBJ1-1; 7 positions match TRBD1. This CDR3 is 15 amino acids long. The trim removed 2 bases at V and 2 bases at J, leaving 5 bases unmatched. The germline CDR1 and CDR2 sequences are SEHNR and FQNEAQ (reference sequence). The CDR3 DNA is TGTGCCAGCAGCTTATCAGGGACAGCCAACACTGAAGCTTTCTTT. Residues: CASSLSGTANTEAFF. Full variable domain (rest looked up from reference TRBV7-9 and TRBJ1-1): DTGVSQNPRHKITKRGQNVTFRCDPISEHNRLYWYRQTLGQGPEFLTYFQNEAQLEKSRLLSDRFSAERPKGSFSTLEIQRTEQGDSAMYLCASSLSGTANTEAFFGQGTRLTVV.

This clone has more than one count but fewer than ten. This sample also contains other DNA sequences that code for the same CDR3. This sequence joins TRBV7-3 and TRBJ2-7; TRBD2 matches at 10 bases. The J segment lost 0 bases and the V segment lost 5 bases, leaving 4 bases of the junction unmatched. This CDR3 is 15 amino acids long. CDR1 and CDR2 from the germline V gene are SGHTA and FQGTGA. The CDR3 sequence: CASSPSGGSSYEQYF. CDR3 sequence (DNA): TGTGCCAGCAGCCCTAGCGGGGGAAGCTCCTACGAGCAGTACTTC.

This sequence joins TRBV7-9 and TRBJ2-3; 9 nucleotides match TRBD2. The V gene end was trimmed by 1 base and the J gene end by 3 bases; junction bases not matched to a gene: 11. CDR1 is SEHNR and CDR2 is FQNEAQ in the germline V gene (reference sequence). The CDR3 spans 18 residues. Written as DNA, the CDR3 is TGTGCCAGCAGCTTAGTCGGGGCGGGAGGGCCCCTGACAGATACGCAGTATTTT. Protein sequence: CASSLVGAGGPLTDTQYF.

This chain links TRBV6-1 with TRBJ1-5; a weak D match, TRBD1 (6 bases). In germline, CDR1 is MNHNS, CDR2 SASEGT. CDR3 length: 14 residues. Between the trimmed V and J ends, which lost 6 bases and 3 bases, there was a span of 12 bases. The CDR3 spells CASRETGFNQPQHF. As DNA, the CDR3 is TGTGCCAGCAGGGAGACAGGATTCAATCAGCCCCAGCATTTT.

The table lists this clone with a few counts. The J gene is TRBJ2-2, the V gene TRBV10-2; no firm D call. V lost 7 bases and J lost 0, with 12 bases in between. Germline V gene lookup returns CDR1 WSHSY and CDR2 SAAADI. CDR3 length equals 15 residues. The CDR3 sequence: CASKGAVTNTGELFF. The CDR3 region has the DNA TGCGCCAGCAAAGGCGCGGTTACGAACACCGGGGAGCTGTTTTTT.

This clone has a handful of counts. The gene calls are TRBV19 and TRBJ1-1, with 7 bases that match TRBD1. With 6 bases clipped from V and 11 bases from J, the junction kept 9 bases outside the gene matches. CDR1 is LNHDA and CDR2 is SQIVND in the germline V gene (reference sequence). This CDR3 region has 12 residues. The CDR3 is CASSEGARDAFF. The CDR3 DNA is TGTGCCAGTAGCGAGGGGGCGCGGGATGCTTTCTTT.

This chain links TRBV4-2 with TRBJ1-1; 7 bases are a match to TRBD1. The CDR3 contains 14 residues. The V and J ends lost 3 bases and 5 bases, in that order; junction bases with no gene match: 6. CDR1 and CDR2 from the germline V gene are LGHNA and YNFKEQ. The CDR3 nucleotides are TGTGCCAGCAGCCAGCCGGGACAGAGGACTGAAGCTTTCTTT. This gives the protein CASSQPGQRTEAFF.

The chain combines TRBV29-1 with TRBJ1-2; D unresolved. The CDR3 spans 12 residues. Trimming stripped 7 bases from V and 1 base from J, with 10 bases between. From germline, CDR1 is SQVTM and CDR2 ANQGSEA. The CDR3 bases are TGCAGCGCCGACCGGGGTAACTATGGCTACACCTTC. Its protein is CSADRGNYGYTF.

This clone was recorded a few times. The genes are TRBV5-5 and TRBJ1-4; 10 bases are shared with TRBD1. CDR3 length equals 15 residues. Looked up from germline, CDR1 is SGHKS and CDR2 is YYEKEE (reference sequence). With 2 bases clipped from V and 7 bases from J, the junction kept 5 bases outside the gene matches. The CDR3 DNA follows: TGTGCCAGCAGCTTAGAGGGACAGGGGAGTGAAAAACTGTTTTTT. Translating it yields CASSLEGQGSEKLFF. Full variable domain (rest looked up from reference TRBV5-5 and TRBJ1-4): DAGVTQSPTHLIKTRGQQVTLRCSPISGHKSVSWYQQVLGQGPQFIFQYYEKEERGRGNFPDRFSARQFPNYSSELNVNALLLGDSALYLCASSLEGQGSEKLFFGSGTQLSVL.

The chain recombines TRBV9 with TRBJ2-1, with no clear D. Germline V gene lookup returns CDR1 SGDLS and CDR2 YYNGEE. This CDR3 is 15 amino acids long. The ends were cut back, 3 bases at V and 0 bases at J, with 10 bases in the middle. The CDR3 DNA reads as TGTGCCAGCAGCGCGACTTTGAGCTCCTACAATGAGCAGTTCTTC. It codes for CASSATLSSYNEQFF.